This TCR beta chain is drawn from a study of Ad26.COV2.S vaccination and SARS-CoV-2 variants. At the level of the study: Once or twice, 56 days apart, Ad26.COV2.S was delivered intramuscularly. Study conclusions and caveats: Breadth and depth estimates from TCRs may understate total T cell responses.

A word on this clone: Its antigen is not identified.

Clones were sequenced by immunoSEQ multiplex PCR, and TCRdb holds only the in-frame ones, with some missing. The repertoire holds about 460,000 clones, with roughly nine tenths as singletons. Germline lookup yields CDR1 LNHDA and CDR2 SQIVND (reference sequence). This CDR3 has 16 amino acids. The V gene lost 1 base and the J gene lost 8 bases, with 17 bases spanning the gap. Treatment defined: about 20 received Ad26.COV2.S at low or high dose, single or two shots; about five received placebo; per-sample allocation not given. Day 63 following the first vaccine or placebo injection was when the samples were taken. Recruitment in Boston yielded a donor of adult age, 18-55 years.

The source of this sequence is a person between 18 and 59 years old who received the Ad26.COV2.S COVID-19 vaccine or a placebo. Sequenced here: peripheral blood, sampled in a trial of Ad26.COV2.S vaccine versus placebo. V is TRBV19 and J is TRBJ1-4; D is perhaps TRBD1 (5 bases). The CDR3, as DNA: TGTGCCAGTAGTATAGGAGCAGGGAGTATTCGCGAAAAACTGTTTTTT. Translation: CASSIGAGSIREKLFF.